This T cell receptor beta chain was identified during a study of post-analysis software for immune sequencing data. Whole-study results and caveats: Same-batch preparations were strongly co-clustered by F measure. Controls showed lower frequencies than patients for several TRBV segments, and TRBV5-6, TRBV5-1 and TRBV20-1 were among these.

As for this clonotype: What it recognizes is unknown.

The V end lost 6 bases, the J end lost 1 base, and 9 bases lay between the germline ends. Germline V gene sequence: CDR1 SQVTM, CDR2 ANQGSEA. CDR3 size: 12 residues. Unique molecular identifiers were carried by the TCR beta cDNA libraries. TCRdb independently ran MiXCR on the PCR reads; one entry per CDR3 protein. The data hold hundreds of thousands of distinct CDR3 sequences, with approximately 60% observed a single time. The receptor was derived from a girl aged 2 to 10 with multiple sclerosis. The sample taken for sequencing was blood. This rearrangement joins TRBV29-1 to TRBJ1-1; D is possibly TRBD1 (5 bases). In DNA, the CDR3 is TGCAGCGTAATGACAGAGAACACTGAAGCTTTCTTT. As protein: CSVMTENTEAFF.